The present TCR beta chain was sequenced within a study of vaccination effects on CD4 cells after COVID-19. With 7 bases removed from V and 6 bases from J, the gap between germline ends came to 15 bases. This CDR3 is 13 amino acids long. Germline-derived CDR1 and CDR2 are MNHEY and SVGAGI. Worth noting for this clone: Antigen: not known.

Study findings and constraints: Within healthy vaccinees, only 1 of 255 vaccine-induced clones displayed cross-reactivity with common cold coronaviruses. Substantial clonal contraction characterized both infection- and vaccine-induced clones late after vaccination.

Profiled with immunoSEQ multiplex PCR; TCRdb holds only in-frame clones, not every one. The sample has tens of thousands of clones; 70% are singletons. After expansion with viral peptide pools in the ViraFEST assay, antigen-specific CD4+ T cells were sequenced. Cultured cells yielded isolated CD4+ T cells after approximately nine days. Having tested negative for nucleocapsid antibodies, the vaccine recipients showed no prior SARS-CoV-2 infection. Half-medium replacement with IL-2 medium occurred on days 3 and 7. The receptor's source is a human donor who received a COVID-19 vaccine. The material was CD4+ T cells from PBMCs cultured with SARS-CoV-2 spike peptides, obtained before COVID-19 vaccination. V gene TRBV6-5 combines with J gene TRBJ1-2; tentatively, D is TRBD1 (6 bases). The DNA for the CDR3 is TGTGCCAGCAAGGGGGGCATGGGACATGGCTACACCTTC. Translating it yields CASKGGMGHGYTF.